This T cell receptor beta chain was sequenced in a study of blood T cell repertoires in COVID-19. Whole-study context: Spain, Italy and the United States supplied samples that represented acute and convalescent COVID-19. The cDNA or gDNA used as material had been derived from T cells, B-cell-depleted T cells, or PBMCs.

The CDR3 extends over 13 amino acids. The germline CDR1 and CDR2 sequences are SGHRS and YFSETQ. V dropped 5 bases and J dropped 4; count of bases not matched to a gene: 3. Some clones are missing from TCRdb's copy, which holds only in-frame ones; the method was immunoSEQ multiplex PCR. The sample lists roughly 29,000 clones, 85% to 95% occurring once. The clonotype originates from a woman in her 70s with COVID-19, enrolled during active disease. What was sequenced was peripheral blood. The chain joins TRBV5-1 to TRBJ2-3; 8 nucleotides match TRBD2. CDR3 coding DNA: TGCGCCAGCAGAGCGGGAGTGTCAGATACGCAGTATTTT. As protein: CASRAGVSDTQYF.